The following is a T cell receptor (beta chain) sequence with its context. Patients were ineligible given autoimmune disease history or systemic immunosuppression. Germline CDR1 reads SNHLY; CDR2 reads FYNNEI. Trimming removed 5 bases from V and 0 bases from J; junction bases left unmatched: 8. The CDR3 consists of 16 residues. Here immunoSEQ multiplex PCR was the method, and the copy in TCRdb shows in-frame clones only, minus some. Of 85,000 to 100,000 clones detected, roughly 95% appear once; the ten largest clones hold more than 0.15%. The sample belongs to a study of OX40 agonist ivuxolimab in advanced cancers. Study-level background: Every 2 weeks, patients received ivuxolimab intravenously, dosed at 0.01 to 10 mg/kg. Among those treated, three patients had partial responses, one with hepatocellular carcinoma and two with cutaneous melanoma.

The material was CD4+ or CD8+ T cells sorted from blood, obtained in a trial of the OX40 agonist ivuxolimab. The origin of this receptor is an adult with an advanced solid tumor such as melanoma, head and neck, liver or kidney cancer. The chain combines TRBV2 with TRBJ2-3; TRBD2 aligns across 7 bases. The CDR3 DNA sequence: TGTGCCAGCAGTCCCCTAAACGGGAGGAGCACAGATACGCAGTATTTT. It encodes CASSPLNGRSTDTQYF.